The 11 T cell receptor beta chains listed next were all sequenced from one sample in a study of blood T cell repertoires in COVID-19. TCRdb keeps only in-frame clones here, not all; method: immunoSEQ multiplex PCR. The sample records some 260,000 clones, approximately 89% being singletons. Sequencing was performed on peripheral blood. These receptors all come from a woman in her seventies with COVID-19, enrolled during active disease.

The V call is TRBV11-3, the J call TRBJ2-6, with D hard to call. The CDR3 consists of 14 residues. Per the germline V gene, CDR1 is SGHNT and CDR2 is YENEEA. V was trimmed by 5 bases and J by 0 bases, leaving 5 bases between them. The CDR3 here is CASSIRSGANVLTF. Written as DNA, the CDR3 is TGTGCCAGCAGCATCCGCTCTGGGGCCAACGTCCTGACTTTC.

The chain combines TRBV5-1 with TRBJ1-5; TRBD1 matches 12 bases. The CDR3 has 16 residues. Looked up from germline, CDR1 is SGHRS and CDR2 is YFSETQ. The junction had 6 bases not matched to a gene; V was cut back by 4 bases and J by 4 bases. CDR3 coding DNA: TGCGCCAGCAGCACCGGGACAGGGGGCCTGAATCAGCCCCAGCATTTT. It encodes CASSTGTGGLNQPQHF.

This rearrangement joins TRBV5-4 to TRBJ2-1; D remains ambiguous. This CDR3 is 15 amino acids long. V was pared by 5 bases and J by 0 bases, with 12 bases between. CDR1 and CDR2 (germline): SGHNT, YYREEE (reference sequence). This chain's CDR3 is CASSQRISSYNEQFF. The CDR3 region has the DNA TGTGCCAGCAGTCAGCGTATTAGCTCCTACAATGAGCAGTTCTTC. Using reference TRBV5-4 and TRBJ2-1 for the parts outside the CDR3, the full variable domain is ETGVTQSPTHLIKTRGQQVTLRCSSQSGHNTVSWYQQALGQGPQFIFQYYREEENGRGNFPPRFSGLQFPNYSSELNVNALELDDSALYLCASSQRISSYNEQFFGPGTRLTVL.

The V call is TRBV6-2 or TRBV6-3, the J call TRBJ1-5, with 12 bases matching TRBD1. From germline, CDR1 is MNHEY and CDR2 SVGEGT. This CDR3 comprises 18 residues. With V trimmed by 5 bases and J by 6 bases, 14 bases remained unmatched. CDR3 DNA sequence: TGTGCCAGCAGTGGTACCGGGACAGGGGGCGCGCGAATTCAGCCCCAGCATTTT. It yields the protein CASSGTGTGGARIQPQHF.

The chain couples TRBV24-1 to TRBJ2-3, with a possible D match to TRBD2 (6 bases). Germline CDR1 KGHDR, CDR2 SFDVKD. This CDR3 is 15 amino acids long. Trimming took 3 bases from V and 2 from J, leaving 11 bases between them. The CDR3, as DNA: TGTGCCACCAGTGATGTAGCGGAGCTCACAGATACGCAGTATTTT. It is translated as CATSDVAELTDTQYF.

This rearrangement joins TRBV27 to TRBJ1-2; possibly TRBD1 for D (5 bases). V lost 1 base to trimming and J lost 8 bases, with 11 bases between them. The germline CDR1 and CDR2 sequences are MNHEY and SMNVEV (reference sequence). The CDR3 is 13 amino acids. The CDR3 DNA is TGTGCCAGCAGTTTATGGGGCACAGTCGGCTACACCTTC. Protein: CASSLWGTVGYTF.

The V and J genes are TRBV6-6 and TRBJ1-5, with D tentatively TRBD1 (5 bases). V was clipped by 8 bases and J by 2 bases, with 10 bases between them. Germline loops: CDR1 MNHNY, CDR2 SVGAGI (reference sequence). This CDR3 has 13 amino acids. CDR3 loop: CASFLGGNQPQHF. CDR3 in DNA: TGTGCCAGCTTTCTAGGGGGCAATCAGCCCCAGCATTTT.

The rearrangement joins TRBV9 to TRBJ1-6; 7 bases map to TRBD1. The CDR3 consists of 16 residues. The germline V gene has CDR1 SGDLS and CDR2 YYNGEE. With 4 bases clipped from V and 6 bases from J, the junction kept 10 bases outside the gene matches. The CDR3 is CASSTRVGTANSPLHF. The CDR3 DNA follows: TGTGCCAGCAGCACTCGGGTCGGGACAGCTAATTCACCCCTCCACTTT.

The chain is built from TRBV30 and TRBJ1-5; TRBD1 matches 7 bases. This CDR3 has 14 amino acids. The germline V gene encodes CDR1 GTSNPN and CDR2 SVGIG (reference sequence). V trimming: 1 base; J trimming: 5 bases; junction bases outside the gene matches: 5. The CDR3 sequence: CAWSGGGSHQPQHF. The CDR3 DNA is TGTGCCTGGAGTGGAGGGGGCTCCCATCAGCCCCAGCATTTT.

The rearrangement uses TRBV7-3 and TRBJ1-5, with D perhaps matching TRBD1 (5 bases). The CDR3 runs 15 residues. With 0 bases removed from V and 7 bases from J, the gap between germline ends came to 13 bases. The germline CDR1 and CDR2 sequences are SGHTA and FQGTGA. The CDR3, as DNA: TGTGCCAGCAGCTTAACCGGGGGATCGGGACAGCCCCAGCATTTT. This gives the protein CASSLTGGSGQPQHF.

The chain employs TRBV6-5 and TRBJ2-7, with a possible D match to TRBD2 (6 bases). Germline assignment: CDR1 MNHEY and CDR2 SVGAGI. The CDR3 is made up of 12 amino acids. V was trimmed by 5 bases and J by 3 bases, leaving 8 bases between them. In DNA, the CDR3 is TGTGCCAGCAGTCGTAGCGGCTACGAGCAGTACTTC. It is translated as CASSRSGYEQYF.